The 3 T cell receptor beta chains below were found in one sample sequenced in a study of blood T cell repertoires in COVID-19 (dated by TCRdb to 2018 to 2020). Library preparation employed the immunoSEQ multiplex PCR assay. Here the immuneACCESS table is served through TCRdb, limited to in-frame sequences with V and J called. Missing clones are a known gap in these copies; in checked studies unresolved V genes cover under half, and the rest lacks a known reason. The sample contains under 150,000 clones, about four fifths of them found a single time. The top ten hold roughly 10% of the sample. The material sequenced was peripheral blood. The source is a man aged 35-49 years with active or convalescent COVID-19.

This chain uses TRBV18 with TRBJ1-3; D is possibly TRBD1 (5 bases). The germline V gene encodes CDR1 KGHSH and CDR2 LQKENI. The CDR3 totals 13 residues. Trimming stripped 3 bases from V and 8 bases from J, with 11 bases between. In DNA form, the CDR3 reads TGTGCCAGCTCACCCCCGGGGGGGTACACCATATATTTT. It translates to CASSPPGGYTIYF.

V and J are TRBV6-5 and TRBJ1-1; no definite D call. Germline CDR1 reads MNHEY; CDR2 reads SVGAGI. Between the trimmed V and J ends, which lost 6 bases and 1 base, there was a span of 12 bases. CDR3 length: 14 amino acids. CDR3 in DNA: TGTGCCAGCAGAGGCGGAGGACCGAACACTGAAGCTTTCTTT. Translation gives CASRGGGPNTEAFF.

The chain links TRBV3-1 (or the pseudogene TRBV3-2) to TRBJ2-7, with D uncertain. This CDR3 is built from 11 residues. The V gene lost 4 bases and the J gene lost 9 bases, with 10 bases spanning the gap. Germline V gene lookup returns CDR1 LGHDT and CDR2 YNNKEL (reference sequence). CDR3 coding DNA: TGTGCCAGCAGCCCAGGCATCGCGCAGTACTTC. Amino acids: CASSPGIAQYF.